This T cell receptor (beta chain) stems from a study of cytomegalovirus exposure and HLA in healthy donors. Study-level results: CMV serostatus was the only recorded immune exposure for donors. Overall, about 160 TCR beta chains were annotated as cytomegalovirus-associated. Later analysis identified a missense DCLRE1C variant that was linked to TCR beta V- and J-gene trimming.

The study ran its PCR with 60 Vbeta and 13 Jbeta primers. Produced via immunoSEQ multiplex PCR; TCRdb's table is partial and in-frame only. The sample records some 120,000 clones, 80% being singletons. Germline CDR1 LNHDA, CDR2 SQIVND (reference sequence). CDR3 length equals 16 residues. With 5 bases removed from V and 0 bases from J, the gap between germline ends came to 11 bases. This clone was seen just once. The antigen is undetermined. Sequenced: PBMCs. The chain links TRBV19 to TRBJ2-6; D perhaps matches TRBD1 (5 bases). The origin of this receptor is a man aged 50 or older in good health and CMV-seronegative. As DNA, the CDR3 is TGTGCCAGTAGTCCCCGACAGCTCTCTGGGGCCAACGTCCTGACTTTC. It translates to CASSPRQLSGANVLTF.